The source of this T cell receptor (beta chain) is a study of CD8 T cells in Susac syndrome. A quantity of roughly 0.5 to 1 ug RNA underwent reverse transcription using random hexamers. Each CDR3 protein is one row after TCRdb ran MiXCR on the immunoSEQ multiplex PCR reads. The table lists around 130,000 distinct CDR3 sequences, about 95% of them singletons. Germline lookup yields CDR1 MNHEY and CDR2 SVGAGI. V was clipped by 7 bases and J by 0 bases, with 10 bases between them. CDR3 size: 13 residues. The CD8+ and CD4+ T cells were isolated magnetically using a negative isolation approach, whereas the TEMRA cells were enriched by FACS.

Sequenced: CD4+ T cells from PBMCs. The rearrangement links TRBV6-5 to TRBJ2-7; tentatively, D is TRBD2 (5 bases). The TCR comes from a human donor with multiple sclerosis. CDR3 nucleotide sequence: TGTGCCAGCAAGACGGGGAGCTCCTACGAGCAGTACTTC. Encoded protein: CASKTGSSYEQYF.